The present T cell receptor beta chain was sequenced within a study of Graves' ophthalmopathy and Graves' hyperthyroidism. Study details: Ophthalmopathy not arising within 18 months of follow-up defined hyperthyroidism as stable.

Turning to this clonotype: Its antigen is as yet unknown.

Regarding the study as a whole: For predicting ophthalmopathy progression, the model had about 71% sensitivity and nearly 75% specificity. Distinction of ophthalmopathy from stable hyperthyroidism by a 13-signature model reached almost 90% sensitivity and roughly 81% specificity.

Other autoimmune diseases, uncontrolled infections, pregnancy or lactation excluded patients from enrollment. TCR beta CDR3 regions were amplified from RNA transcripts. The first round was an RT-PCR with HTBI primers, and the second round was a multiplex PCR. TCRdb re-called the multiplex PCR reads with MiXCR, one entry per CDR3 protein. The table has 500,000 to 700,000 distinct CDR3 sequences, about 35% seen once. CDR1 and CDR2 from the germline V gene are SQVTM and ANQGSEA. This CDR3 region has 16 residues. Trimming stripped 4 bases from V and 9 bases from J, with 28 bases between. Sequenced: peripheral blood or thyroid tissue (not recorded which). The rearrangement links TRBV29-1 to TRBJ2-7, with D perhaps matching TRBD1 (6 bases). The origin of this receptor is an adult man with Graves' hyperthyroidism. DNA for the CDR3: TGCAGCGTTGCAGGTCAGGGGACAAACCTTGGCGGGTTGCAGTACTTC. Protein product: CSVAGQGTNLGGLQYF.